The T cell receptor beta chain under discussion was sequenced for a study of blood T cell repertoires in COVID-19. Across the whole study: The analysed material was cDNA or gDNA that came from T cells, B-cell-depleted T cells, or PBMCs.

The CDR3 length is 17 residues. CDR1 and CDR2 (germline): MNHEY, SVGEGT. V shed 2 bases and J 3 bases; nucleotides not matched to a gene: 9. Sequenced by immunoSEQ multiplex PCR; TCRdb stores in-frame clones only, minus some. The sample yields about 22,000 clones, about 88% seen once. The chain couples TRBV6-2 or TRBV6-3 to TRBJ2-7; 11 bases agree with TRBD2. The TCR originated in a human donor with active COVID-19. The donor label of this sample is uncertain. The specimen was peripheral blood. The DNA of the CDR3 is TGTGCCAGCAGTTACGCCACTAGCGGGGGCCCAAACTACGAGCAGTACTTC. Translating gives CASSYATSGGPNYEQYF.